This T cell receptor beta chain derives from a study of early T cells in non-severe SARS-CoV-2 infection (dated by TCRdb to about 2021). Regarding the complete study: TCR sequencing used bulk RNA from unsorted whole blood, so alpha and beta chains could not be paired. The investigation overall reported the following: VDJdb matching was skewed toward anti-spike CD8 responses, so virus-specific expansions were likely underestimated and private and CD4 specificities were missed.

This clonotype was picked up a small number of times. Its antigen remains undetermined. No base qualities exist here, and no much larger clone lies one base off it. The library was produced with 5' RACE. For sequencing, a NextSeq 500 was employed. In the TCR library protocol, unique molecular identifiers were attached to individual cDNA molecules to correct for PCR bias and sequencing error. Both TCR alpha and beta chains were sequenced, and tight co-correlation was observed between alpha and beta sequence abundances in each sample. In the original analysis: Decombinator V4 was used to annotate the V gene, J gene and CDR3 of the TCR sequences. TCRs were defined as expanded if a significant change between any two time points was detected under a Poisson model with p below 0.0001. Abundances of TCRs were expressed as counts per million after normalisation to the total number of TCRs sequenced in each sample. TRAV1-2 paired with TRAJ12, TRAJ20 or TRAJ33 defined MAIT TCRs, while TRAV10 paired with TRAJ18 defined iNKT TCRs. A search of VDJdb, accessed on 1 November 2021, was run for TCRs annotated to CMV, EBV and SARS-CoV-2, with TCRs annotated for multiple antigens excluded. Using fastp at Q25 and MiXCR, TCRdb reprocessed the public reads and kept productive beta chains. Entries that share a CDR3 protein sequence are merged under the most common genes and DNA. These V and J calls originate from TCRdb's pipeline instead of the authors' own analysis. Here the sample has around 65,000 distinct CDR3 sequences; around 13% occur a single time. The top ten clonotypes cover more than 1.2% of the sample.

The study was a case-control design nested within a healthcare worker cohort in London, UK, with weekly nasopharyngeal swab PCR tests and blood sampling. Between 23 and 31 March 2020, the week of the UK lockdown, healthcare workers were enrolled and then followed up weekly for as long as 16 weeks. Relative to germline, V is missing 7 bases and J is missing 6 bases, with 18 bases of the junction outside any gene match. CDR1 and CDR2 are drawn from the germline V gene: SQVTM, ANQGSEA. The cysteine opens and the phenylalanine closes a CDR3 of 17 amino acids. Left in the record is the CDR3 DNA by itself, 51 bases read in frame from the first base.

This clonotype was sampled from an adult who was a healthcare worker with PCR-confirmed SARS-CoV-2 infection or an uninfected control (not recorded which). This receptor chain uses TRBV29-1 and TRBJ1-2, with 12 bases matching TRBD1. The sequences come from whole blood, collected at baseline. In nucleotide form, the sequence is TGCAGCGCCCAGGGACAGGGGGCGCATGAATCCATGGATGGCTACACCTTC. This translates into CSAQGQGAHESMDGYTF.